The 29 T cell receptor beta chains given below trace back to one sample, sequenced in a study of sequential checkpoint blockade in melanoma (dated by TCRdb to about 2019). The library was generated by the immunoSEQ multiplex PCR assay. TCRdb re-hosts the immuneACCESS table, in-frame sequences only. Its copies lack some clones; in the studies checked, an unresolved V gene accounts for under half of them, and the cause for the rest is not known. The sample table records about 9,500 clones; 20% to 25% of these occur just once. 11% to 15% of the sample rests with the top ten. The treatment or condition label of this sample denotes: randomized to nivolumab then ipilimumab (arm A) or the reverse (arm B). The specimen comprised tumor tissue (inferred from file names), sampled from a patient given nivolumab and ipilimumab in sequence. These receptors all stem from a human donor with melanoma.

This clone came up many times. The chain employs TRBV11-3 and TRBJ2-7, with a tentative D call TRBD2 (6 bases). The CDR3 consists of 14 residues. Germline CDR1 and CDR2: SGHNT and YENEEA. Trimming took 3 bases from V and 5 from J, leaving 14 bases between them. The CDR3 here is CASSLSGTSHEQYV. The CDR3, as DNA: TGTGCCAGCAGCTTGTCGGGGACTTCCCACGAGCAGTACGTC.

This clone was seen many times. V usage is TRBV7-1 and J usage is TRBJ2-5; D might be TRBD1 or TRBD2, each matching 5 bases. TRBV7-1 is an ORF; its function is uncertain. This CDR3 spans 16 amino acids. Trimming shortened V by 4 bases and J by 3 bases, and 18 bases separated the two germline ends. CDR3 sequence reads: CASSLALRGWEETQYF. CDR3 in DNA: TGTGCCAGCAGCTTAGCATTACGGGGCTGGGAAGAGACCCAGTACTTC.

The J gene is TRBJ1-3, the V gene TRBV5-1; TRBD1 matches 8 bases. V lost 5 bases and J lost 0; bases outside the gene matches: 7. The CDR3 extends over 16 amino acids. In germline, CDR1 is SGHRS, CDR2 YFSETQ. CDR3 nucleotides: TGCGCCAGCAGGACGGGACAGGACCTCTCTGGAAACACCATATATTTT. Translated: CASRTGQDLSGNTIYF.

J is TRBJ2-2 and V is TRBV11-3, with D unclear. Germline V lookup: CDR1 SGHNT, CDR2 YENEEA. This CDR3 spans 14 amino acids. V lost 2 bases and J lost 3, with 7 bases in between. This chain's CDR3 is CASSLFPYTGELFF. The CDR3 DNA follows: TGTGCCAGCAGCTTATTTCCTTACACCGGGGAGCTGTTTTTT.

In this sample, this clone turned up many times. V gene TRBV11-3 combines with J gene TRBJ2-3, with 13 positions matching TRBD2. Germline V gene data show CDR1 as SGHNT and CDR2 as YENEEA. Losses at the gene ends were 5 bases for V and 0 bases for J; bases not matched to a gene: 8. This CDR3 has 18 amino acids. The CDR3 nucleotides are TGTGCCAGCAGCCCGAGGACTAGCGGGGGCCGGAGCACAGATACGCAGTATTTT. Its protein is CASSPRTSGGRSTDTQYF.

The table lists this clone with a few counts. The chain is built from TRBV19 and TRBJ1-5; TRBD1 is a possible D gene (6 bases). Germline CDR1 is LNHDA and CDR2 is SQIVND (reference sequence). The CDR3 is made up of 16 amino acids. The V and J ends lost 3 bases and 0 bases respectively, with 12 bases between them. As DNA, the CDR3 is TGTGCCAGTAGTATCCCCCAGGGGCTTAGCAATCAGCCCCAGCATTTT. This encodes CASSIPQGLSNQPQHF. The full variable domain, its missing parts supplied by reference TRBV19 and TRBJ1-5, is DGGITQSPKYLFRKEGQNVTLSCEQNLNHDAMYWYRQDPGQGLRLIYYSQIVNDFQKGDIAEGYSVSREKKESFPLTVTSAQKNPTAFYLCASSIPQGLSNQPQHFGDGTRLSIL.

This sequence joins TRBV14 and TRBJ1-3; 8 bases map to TRBD1. CDR3 length: 16 residues. The junction had 3 bases not matched to a gene; V was cut back by 2 bases and J by 0 bases. Germline V gives CDR1 SGHDN, CDR2 FVKESK. The CDR3 loop reads CASSQWDRRSGNTIYF. The CDR3 DNA reads TGTGCCAGCAGCCAATGGGACAGGCGCTCTGGAAACACCATATATTTT.

J is TRBJ1-2 and V is TRBV7-7; D gene unclear. The CDR3 is made up of 15 amino acids. Trimming cost V 3 bases and J 8 bases, with 19 bases left between them. The germline gives CDR1 SSHAT, CDR2 FNYEAQ (reference sequence). The CDR3 here is CASSLDFQSIGGYTF. As DNA, the CDR3 is TGTGCCAGCAGCTTGGATTTCCAGTCCATTGGGGGCTACACCTTC.

The rearrangement joins TRBV18 to TRBJ1-1, with 7 bases fitting TRBD1. Germline V lookup: CDR1 KGHSH, CDR2 LQKENI. The V segment lost 6 bases and the J segment 3 bases; nucleotides outside the gene matches: 10. CDR3 length: 15 amino acids. CDR3 bases: TGTGCCAGCTCCCTTACAGGGGTCGAAGACACTGAAGCTTTCTTT. Its protein is CASSLTGVEDTEAFF.

By share, this clone counts as medium-sized. The chain employs TRBV19 and TRBJ1-1, with a weak D call TRBD1 (5 bases). The CDR3 contains 15 residues. Per germline, CDR1 LNHDA and CDR2 SQIVND (reference sequence). With 10 bases removed from V and 3 bases from J, the gap between germline ends came to 21 bases. The CDR3 bases are TGTGCCACCAAATGGGGGGATCGCACGGACACTGAAGCTTTCTTT. Its translation: CATKWGDRTDTEAFF.

This chain uses TRBV30 with TRBJ1-5; D may be TRBD1 (6 bases). The CDR3 has 20 residues. Germline CDR1 reads GTSNPN; CDR2 reads SVGIG (reference sequence). V was clipped by 5 bases and J by 5 bases, with 34 bases between them. CDR3 nucleotides: TGTGCCTGGCCCTTCAGGGCCATAACAGGGAGGCGGTGGTTGGATCAGCCCCAGCATTTT. The encoded protein is CAWPFRAITGRRWLDQPQHF. Full variable domain (rest looked up from reference TRBV30 and TRBJ1-5): SQTIHQWPATLVQPVGSPLSLECTVEGTSNPNLYWYRQAAGRGLQLLFYSVGIGQISSEVPQNLSASRPQDRQFILSSKKLLLSDSGFYLCAWPFRAITGRRWLDQPQHFGDGTRLSIL.

The V call is TRBV12-5, the J call TRBJ2-5; possible D gene TRBD1, 5 bases. Trimming pared 7 bases from V and 3 bases from J, leaving 18 bases between. The CDR3 covers 15 residues. Germline V gives CDR1 LGHNT, CDR2 FRNRAP. CDR3 sequence reads: CASAELQEFKETQYF. The CDR3 region has the DNA TGTGCTAGTGCCGAACTACAGGAGTTCAAAGAGACCCAGTACTTC. Looking up the rest from reference TRBV12-5 and TRBJ2-5 gives the full variable domain: DARVTQTPRHKVTEMGQEVTMRCQPILGHNTVFWYRQTMMQGLELLAYFRNRAPLDDSGMPKDRFSAEMPDATLATLKIQPSEPRDSAVYFCASAELQEFKETQYFGPGTRLLVL.

This clone has a count of ten or more. This chain joins TRBV6-8 and TRBJ1-6, with TRBD1 as a possible D gene (5 bases). Trimming removed 8 bases from V and 4 bases from J, with 18 bases in between. The germline gives CDR1 MNHGY, CDR2 SAAAGT. The CDR3 consists of 16 residues. As DNA, the CDR3 is TGTGCCAGCCGTACGGGAGGGGCCTTGTATAATTCACCCCTCCACTTT. This gives the protein CASRTGGALYNSPLHF.

This clone has at least ten counts. This chain links TRBV6-8 with TRBJ1-1; D gene unclear. V was clipped by 2 bases and J by 7 bases, with 11 bases between them. The CDR3 is made up of 13 amino acids. Germline V gives CDR1 MNHGY, CDR2 SAAAGT. Here the CDR3 reads CASSYNRVFEAFF. The CDR3 nucleotides read TGTGCCAGCAGTTACAATAGGGTTTTTGAAGCTTTCTTT.

In this sample, this clone turned up a few times. The V and J genes are TRBV11-3 and TRBJ2-3, with D unresolved. There are 16 residues in the CDR3. The V and J ends lost 3 bases and 4 bases respectively, with 17 bases between them. Germline V lookup: CDR1 SGHNT, CDR2 YENEEA. The CDR3 protein is CASSLVDPHGPDTQYF. As DNA, the CDR3 is TGTGCCAGCAGCTTGGTCGACCCCCACGGCCCAGATACGCAGTATTTT.

This clone is medium-sized. The rearrangement links TRBV10-2 to TRBJ1-2; 12 nucleotides match TRBD1. The CDR3 consists of 13 residues. From germline, CDR1 is WSHSY and CDR2 SAAADI. J lost 8 bases, V lost 8 bases, and 6 bases had no gene match. CDR3 region: CASVGTGGRGYTF. CDR3 DNA sequence: TGCGCCAGCGTAGGGACAGGGGGCAGGGGCTACACCTTC.

The count of this clone is one. The V gene is TRBV19, the J gene TRBJ2-1; D may be TRBD1 or TRBD2 (5 bases each). V gave up 2 bases and J gave up 9 bases, with 11 bases separating them. CDR1 LNHDA and CDR2 SQIVND come from the germline V gene (reference sequence). The CDR3 is 13 residues long. DNA of the CDR3: TGTGCCAGTAGTATATCGGGACCGAGTGAGCAGTTCTTC. Its translation: CASSISGPSEQFF. The variable domain in full, completed from reference TRBV19 and TRBJ2-1, reads DGGITQSPKYLFRKEGQNVTLSCEQNLNHDAMYWYRQDPGQGLRLIYYSQIVNDFQKGDIAEGYSVSREKKESFPLTVTSAQKNPTAFYLCASSISGPSEQFFGPGTRLTVL.

This clone came up a few times. The chain has TRBV9 and TRBJ1-3, with D perhaps TRBD1 (6 bases). Germline V gives CDR1 SGDLS, CDR2 YYNGEE. This CDR3 region has 18 residues. V lost 4 bases and J 0 bases, leaving 20 bases between the germline ends. CDR3 DNA sequence: TGTGCCAGCAGCACACGAAGTGCGGGACAAGCCTCTGGAAACACCATATATTTT. Translated, it gives CASSTRSAGQASGNTIYF.

This clone has just a few counts. The chain recombines TRBV6-8 with TRBJ2-7; tentatively, D is TRBD1 or TRBD2 (5 bases each). V lost 6 bases and J 0 bases, leaving 27 bases between the germline ends. CDR3 size: 19 residues. Germline V gene lookup returns CDR1 MNHGY and CDR2 SAAAGT. For the CDR3, the DNA is TGTGCCAGCAGCCGCTCCCCTCTCGAGGGGACCCTATTCTCCTACGAGCAGTACTTC. Translation: CASSRSPLEGTLFSYEQYF.

A few counts support this clone. This chain joins TRBV11-3 and TRBJ2-7, with 10 positions matching TRBD1. The CDR3 consists of 18 residues. The germline CDR1 and CDR2 sequences are SGHNT and YENEEA. J lost 5 bases, V lost 2 bases, and 15 bases had no gene match. CDR3 nucleotide sequence: TGTGCCAGCAGCTTAAAATTCGGGGTTAGGGACAGGGGCCACGAGCAGTACTTC. Its translation is CASSLKFGVRDRGHEQYF.

Here the CDR3 reads CASSIGRIRFF. The DNA for the CDR3 is TGTGCCAGTAGTATAGGCAGGATAAGGTTCTTC. J is TRBJ2-1 and V is TRBV19, with unresolved D. Trimming pared 1 base from V and 15 bases from J, leaving 10 bases between. Germline CDR1 LNHDA, CDR2 SQIVND (reference sequence). This CDR3 has 11 residues.

This clone showed up just a few times. This chain connects TRBV6-8 to TRBJ1-2; D gene unclear. Between the trimmed V and J ends, which lost 8 bases and 4 bases, there was a span of 14 bases. The CDR3 loop spans 13 amino acids. Germline V gene data show CDR1 as MNHGY and CDR2 as SAAAGT. CDR3 in amino acids: CASWEGGFYGYTF. CDR3 nucleotides: TGTGCCAGCTGGGAGGGTGGATTCTATGGCTACACCTTC.

Only a few counts were recorded for this clone. The chain links TRBV28 to TRBJ2-5; 8 positions match TRBD2. The CDR3 has 15 residues. J was trimmed by 5 bases and V by 3 bases; bases with no gene match: 8. CDR1 MDHEN and CDR2 SYDVKM come from the germline V gene. The CDR3 protein is CASSFCGGLCETQYF. The CDR3 bases are TGTGCCAGCAGTTTCTGCGGGGGGCTGTGTGAGACCCAGTACTTC.

The V and J genes are TRBV19 and TRBJ2-6; D not resolved. This CDR3 comprises 17 residues. Germline assignment: CDR1 LNHDA and CDR2 SQIVND (reference sequence). Trimming cost V 4 bases and J 1 base, with 14 bases left between them. CDR3 sequence (DNA): TGTGCCAGTAGTAGGCCCCTTCGGCGTTCTGGGGCCAACGTCCTGACTTTC. Protein: CASSRPLRRSGANVLTF.

This clone was detected only once. The V call is TRBV19, the J call TRBJ1-2; possibly TRBD1 for D (6 bases). CDR3 length equals 13 residues. In germline, CDR1 is LNHDA, CDR2 SQIVND (reference sequence). V lost 2 bases, J lost 5 bases, and 9 bases lay in between. The CDR3 DNA follows: TGTGCCAGTAGTATACGGGACACGTATGGCTACACCTTC. It yields the protein CASSIRDTYGYTF.

This clone was recorded many times. This chain uses TRBV11-3 with TRBJ2-5; 7 bases map to TRBD1. CDR1 SGHNT and CDR2 YENEEA come from the germline V gene. The CDR3 length is 14 residues. Trimming removed 4 bases from V and 5 bases from J; junction bases left unmatched: 7. Written as DNA, the CDR3 is TGTGCCAGCAGCTCCGGGGTCAGGGGGGAGACCCAGTACTTC. Residues: CASSSGVRGETQYF.

The chain is built from TRBV5-1 and TRBJ2-3, with 7 nucleotides matching TRBD2. V dropped 1 base and J dropped 3; count of bases not matched to a gene: 8. CDR1 is SGHRS, CDR2 YFSETQ, per germline. The CDR3 runs 16 residues. CDR3 sequence (DNA): TGCGCCAGCAGCTTGAACGCGAAGGGAGGGACAGATACGCAGTATTTT. Encoded protein: CASSLNAKGGTDTQYF.

There are many counts of this clone. The rearrangement links TRBV9 to TRBJ1-4; D remains ambiguous. Trimming removed 4 bases at V and 3 bases at J, with 7 bases between. CDR1 and CDR2 (germline): SGDLS, YYNGEE. This CDR3 is 13 amino acids long. Here the CDR3 reads CASSLPPNEKLFF. DNA of the CDR3: TGTGCCAGCAGCCTTCCACCTAATGAAAAACTGTTTTTT.

J is TRBJ2-3 and V is TRBV10-3, with 7 bases that match TRBD2. Germline V CDR1 and CDR2: ENHRY, SYGVKD. The CDR3 covers 16 residues. Germline trimming cut 0 bases from V and 4 bases from J; bases unmatched to any gene: 7. This CDR3 reads CAISESNGGTADTQYF. CDR3 nucleotides: TGTGCCATCAGTGAGTCGAACGGGGGGACCGCAGATACGCAGTATTTT.